These 12 T cell receptor beta chains were all obtained from the same sample, sequenced in a study of blood T cell repertoires in COVID-19. Some clones are missing from TCRdb's copy, which holds only in-frame ones; the method was immunoSEQ multiplex PCR. The sample shows under 400,000 clones, about nine tenths of them seen only once. Sequences were obtained from PBMCs or T cells enriched from blood (not recorded which). The receptors shown here come from a woman in her 30s who had been exposed to COVID-19.

The chain uses TRBV10-3 and TRBJ2-1; TRBD2 aligns across 10 bases. After removal of 3 bases from V and 9 bases from J, the junction contained 5 bases not matched to a gene. Per germline, CDR1 ENHRY and CDR2 SYGVKD. There are 14 residues in the CDR3. In DNA form, the CDR3 reads TGTGCCATCAGTGATGAACTAGCGGGGATTGAGCAGTTCTTC. This sequence encodes CAISDELAGIEQFF.

The chain employs TRBV7-9 and TRBJ2-7; tentatively, D is TRBD1 (7 bases). The CDR3 has 15 amino acids. V gave up 5 bases and J gave up 7 bases, with 21 bases separating them. The germline V gene encodes CDR1 SEHNR and CDR2 FQNEAQ (reference sequence). CDR3 bases: TGTGCCAGCAGCCCCCAGACAGGGAGGTTTATGGAGCAGTACTTC. It yields the protein CASSPQTGRFMEQYF. The complete variable domain, with remaining parts taken from reference TRBV7-9 and TRBJ2-7, reads DTGVSQNPRHKITKRGQNVTFRCDPISEHNRLYWYRQTLGQGPEFLTYFQNEAQLEKSRLLSDRFSAERPKGSFSTLEIQRTEQGDSAMYLCASSPQTGRFMEQYFGPGTRLTVT.

The gene calls are TRBV19 and TRBJ1-1; D not certain. The germline V gene encodes CDR1 LNHDA and CDR2 SQIVND (reference sequence). The CDR3 is made up of 14 amino acids. The ends were cut back, 1 base at V and 4 bases at J, with 10 bases in the middle. The CDR3 DNA reads as TGTGCCAGTAGTATAGGGGAGATGGGCACTGAAGCTTTCTTT. This sequence encodes CASSIGEMGTEAFF.

The genes are TRBV28 and TRBJ1-2; perhaps TRBD1 as D (5 bases). The CDR3 sequence is 13 residues long. Germline V lookup: CDR1 MDHEN, CDR2 SYDVKM. This CDR3 reads CAGAGSANYGYTF. DNA for the CDR3: TGTGCAGGGGCCGGTTCAGCTAACTATGGCTACACCTTC.

The rearrangement joins TRBV7-3 to TRBJ2-4; a possible D gene is TRBD1 (6 bases). The CDR3 consists of 15 residues. CDR1 SGHTA and CDR2 FQGTGA come from the germline V gene. The germline V and J ends were trimmed by 1 base and 0 bases, with 7 bases remaining between them. For the CDR3, the DNA is TGTGCCAGCAGCTTAAAAGGGGGAGCCAAAAACATTCAGTACTTC. It specifies CASSLKGGAKNIQYF.

This rearrangement joins TRBV12-3 or TRBV12-4 to TRBJ1-2, with TRBD1 identical over 8 bases. Losses at the gene ends were 6 bases for V and 7 bases for J; bases not matched to a gene: 4. This CDR3 contains 12 residues. As DNA, the CDR3 is TGTGCCAGCAGACAGGGGGTTATTGGCTACACCTTC. Encoded protein: CASRQGVIGYTF.

On this clone: Other DNA sequences within the sample encode an identical CDR3. This rearrangement joins TRBV7-3 to TRBJ2-2; 8 positions match TRBD1. Germline trimming cut 2 bases from V and 1 base from J; bases unmatched to any gene: 0. CDR3 length equals 15 residues. CDR1 and CDR2 (germline): SGHTA, FQGTGA. The CDR3 loop is CASSLGTGNTGELFF. The CDR3 nucleotides are TGTGCCAGCAGCTTAGGGACAGGGAACACCGGGGAGCTGTTTTTT.

V and J are TRBV3-1 (or the pseudogene TRBV3-2) and TRBJ2-3; D possibly corresponds to TRBD2 (5 bases). Trimming removed 2 bases at V and 0 bases at J, with 15 bases between. The CDR3 is 17 residues long. The germline V gene has CDR1 LGHDT and CDR2 YNNKEL (reference sequence). DNA of the CDR3: TGTGCCAGCAGCCAACCGACACTCGGCGGGAGCACAGATACGCAGTATTTT. Translation gives CASSQPTLGGSTDTQYF.

Remarks on this clone: Different DNA sequences within this sample yield the same CDR3. The rearrangement uses TRBV28 and TRBJ2-5; D is possibly TRBD2 (5 bases). The CDR3 runs to 13 residues. V was shortened by 2 bases and J by 5 bases, with 9 bases between the two germline ends. Germline CDR1 MDHEN, CDR2 SYDVKM. The CDR3 sequence: CASSLGRGETQYF. In nucleotides, the CDR3 is TGTGCCAGCAGTTTAGGACGGGGTGAGACCCAGTACTTC.

The rearrangement uses TRBV15 and TRBJ1-6; 9 nucleotides match TRBD1. This CDR3 spans 17 amino acids. With 0 bases clipped from V and 8 bases from J, the junction kept 8 bases outside the gene matches. Germline assignment: CDR1 LNHNV and CDR2 YYDKDF (reference sequence). CDR3 nucleotides: TGTGCCACCAGCAGAGAATGGACAGGGGCCGTCGATTCACCCCTCCACTTT. The encoded protein is CATSREWTGAVDSPLHF.

The genes are TRBV25-1 and TRBJ2-5; perhaps TRBD2 as D (7 bases). CDR1 and CDR2 (germline): MGHDK, SYGVNS. This CDR3 has 16 residues. V gave up 8 bases and J gave up 1 base, with 20 bases separating them. The CDR3 sequence: CASGGGSFGLQETQYF. The CDR3 bases are TGTGCCAGCGGGGGCGGGAGCTTTGGCCTCCAAGAGACCCAGTACTTC.

The V gene is TRBV18, the J gene TRBJ2-7; 14 bases are shared with TRBD2. Germline V gene lookup returns CDR1 KGHSH and CDR2 LQKENI. The CDR3 is made up of 18 amino acids. The J segment lost 0 bases and the V segment lost 3 bases, leaving 7 bases of the junction unmatched. The CDR3 DNA sequence: TGTGCCAGCTCACCGCCTCGGACTAGCGGGAGGAGCTCCTACGAGCAGTACTTC. Its protein is CASSPPRTSGRSSYEQYF.